Given below is one T cell receptor (beta chain) in context. The data are from a study of cytomegalovirus exposure and HLA in healthy donors. Germline V gene data show CDR1 as SGHNT and CDR2 as YYREEE (reference sequence). The CDR3 has 16 amino acids. V shed 5 bases and J shed 1 base, with 13 bases lying between them. The PCR was carried out with 60 Vbeta primers and 13 Jbeta primers. Profiling relied on immunoSEQ multiplex PCR, and the TCRdb table lists in-frame clones only, not all of them. Here the sample spans 35,000 to 55,000 clones, about 78% being singletons. The specimen was PBMCs. The chain is built from TRBV5-4 and TRBJ2-6, with D uncertain. The source is a woman under 40 in good health and CMV-seronegative. CDR3 bases: TGTGCCAGCAGGCTAGATGCCTTTTCTGGGGCCAACGTCCTGACTTTC. Protein product: CASRLDAFSGANVLTF.